This TCR beta chain was retrieved from a study of blood T cell repertoires in COVID-19 (dated by TCRdb to about 2020). In the study overall: The collaborator samples originated in the United States, Italy and Spain and spanned the acute and convalescent phases of COVID-19. The material from the prospective study consisted of cDNA or gDNA derived from T cells, B-cell-depleted T cells, or PBMCs. The dataset comprised deeply sampled blood TCRbeta repertoires from subjects exposed to, actively infected with, or recovered from COVID-19. The repertoires were released in a freely available public database intended as a resource for research on the immune response to SARS-CoV-2. Samples were obtained from the ongoing ImmuneRACE study (first 160 participants) and from over 1,000 subjects provided by 6 global collaborators. Sample metadata almost always included a de-identified subject ID, COVID-19 status, age in years and sex. Where HLA class I and class II types were available, the types were taken from metadata supplied by the sample provider, not from assay-based typing. Study-wide conclusions, independent of this receptor: The amount of clinical and demographic metadata varied by source and participant and was provided uncurated.

In the case of this clone: Its antigen has not been determined. No per-base quality is available; no much larger clone lies one base away.

Collaborating institutions collected whole blood in K2EDTA tubes following their own protocols. For TCRbeta analysis, collaborators shipped samples in one of three forms: frozen whole blood, isolated PBMCs, or DNA extracted from either of those sample types. The immunoSEQ Assay, a bias-controlled multiplex PCR, was used to amplify TCRbeta CDR3 regions from genomic DNA. For the original study's pipeline: Nucleated cell counts per sample were estimated from amplification of reference gene primers within the assay. To quantify the absolute abundance of each unique TCRbeta CDR3 rearrangement, sequence reads were collapsed and filtered. Productive Simpson clonality was computed per sample as the square root of Simpson's diversity index over productive rearrangements. Held by TCRdb, this immuneACCESS table contains in-frame sequences only and omits some clones. Under half of the omission traces to an unresolved V gene where checked; the cause of the rest is unknown. For V, J and clone size, that table is used; D and trimming come from the DNA. A total of just under 85,000 clones appear in this sample, about 83% of them only once. Around 29% of the sample is taken by the ten largest.

The CDR3 measures 16 amino acids from cysteine to phenylalanine. Of the read, only the CDR3 DNA is kept; its 48 bases are in frame from base 1. CDR1 is given as KGHSH and CDR2 as LQKENI, both from the germline V gene. After removal of 1 base from V and 4 bases from J, the junction retains 8 bases not matched to a gene. The chain employs TRBV18 and TRBJ1-1; 8 of the junction bases match TRBD1. The specimen was peripheral blood. The TCR sequence derives from a woman of 80 years or more with acute or convalescent COVID-19. In nucleotides, the sequence is TGTGCCAGCTCACCACAACAGGGGGTCTGGGCCACTGAAGCTTTCTTT. Translated, this is CASSPQQGVWATEAFF.